The source of this T cell receptor beta chain is a study of blood T cell repertoires in COVID-19. In the study overall: Material from acute and convalescent COVID-19 was sourced from the United States, Italy and Spain.

In the original workflow: Nucleated cell number was recorded as an estimate derived from reference gene primer amplification. Sequencing used immunoSEQ multiplex PCR; TCRdb keeps in-frame clones, though not all of them. V, J and clone size were drawn from that table, and D and trimming were deduced from the DNA. The sample includes approximately 120,000 clones, 70% to 90% seen only once; the top ten take 3.8%. Germline V CDR1 and CDR2: ENHRY, SYGVKD. V was clipped by 0 bases and J by 5 bases, with 11 bases between them. The CDR3 is made up of 15 amino acids. This clonotype originated in a woman between 50 and 59 years old with acute or convalescent COVID-19. The sequenced sample was peripheral blood. V and J are TRBV10-3 and TRBJ1-5; D uncertain. CDR3 residues: CAISESTATYQPQHF. The CDR3 coding sequence is TGTGCCATCAGTGAGTCTACAGCCACCTATCAGCCCCAGCATTTT.